Sequencing of this T cell receptor (beta chain) was carried out in a study of early T cells in non-severe SARS-CoV-2 infection (dated by TCRdb to 2020 to 2023). Some background on the complete study: Because TCR sequencing was done on bulk RNA from unsorted whole blood, the alpha and beta chains could not be paired.

Library construction relied on 5' RACE. Sequencing used a NextSeq 500. In the TCR library protocol, unique molecular identifiers were attached to individual cDNA molecules to correct for PCR bias and sequencing error. Both TCR alpha and beta chains were sequenced, and tight co-correlation was observed between alpha and beta sequence abundances in each sample. Turning to the authors' computational methods: Decombinator V4 was used to perform V gene, J gene and CDR3 annotation of TCR sequences. Expanded TCRs were defined as changing significantly between any two time points under a Poisson model with p below 0.0001. TCR abundances were normalised to the total number of TCRs sequenced in each sample and reported as counts per million. MAIT TCRs were defined by TRAV1-2 paired with TRAJ12, TRAJ20 or TRAJ33, and iNKT TCRs by TRAV10 paired with TRAJ18. VDJdb, accessed on 1 November 2021, was searched for TCRs annotated for CMV, EBV and SARS-CoV-2, and TCRs annotated for more than one antigen were excluded. TCRdb's own reprocessing of the public reads used fastp at Q25 and MiXCR and kept productive beta chains. CDR3 protein duplicates are merged, each entry listing the most common genes and DNA. What appears here as the V and J calls and clone size reflects TCRdb's work, not the paper's. The sample table holds about 39,000 distinct CDR3 sequences, of which roughly 7% were seen once. 8.3% of the sample is taken by the ten largest.

This clonotype came up many times. There is no known antigen for this receptor. No qualities accompany the bases; no much larger clone lies one base away. The study was a case-control design nested within a healthcare worker cohort in London, UK, with weekly nasopharyngeal swab PCR tests and blood sampling. Healthcare workers were recruited during the week of the UK lockdown, between 23 and 31 March 2020, and followed weekly for up to about 15 weeks. At the junction V is shortened by 5 bases and J by 6 bases, with 2 bases in between. Reading from cysteine to phenylalanine, the CDR3 counts 10 amino acids. Of all the DNA, just the CDR3 is kept, 30 bases in frame from base 1. The CDR1 and CDR2 encoded by the germline V gene are MNHNS and SASEGT. What the authors observed across the whole study: VDJdb matching was skewed toward anti-spike CD8 responses, so virus-specific expansions were likely underestimated and private and CD4 specificities were missed.

The sequenced material came from whole blood. This sequence originates from an adult who was a healthcare worker with PCR-confirmed SARS-CoV-2 infection or an uninfected control (not recorded which). This sequence uses TRBV6-1 and TRBJ1-5; the D gene is unclear. The nucleotide sequence reads as follows: TGTGCCAGCAGTACTCAGCCCCAGCATTTT. The translation is CASSTQPQHF.